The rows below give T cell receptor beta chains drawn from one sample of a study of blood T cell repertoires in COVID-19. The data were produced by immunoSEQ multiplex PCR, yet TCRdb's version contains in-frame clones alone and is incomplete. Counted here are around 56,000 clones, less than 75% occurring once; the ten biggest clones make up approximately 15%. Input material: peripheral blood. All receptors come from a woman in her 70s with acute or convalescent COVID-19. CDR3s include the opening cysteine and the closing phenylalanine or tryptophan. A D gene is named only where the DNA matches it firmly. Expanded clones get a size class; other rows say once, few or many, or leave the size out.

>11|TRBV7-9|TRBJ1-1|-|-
CASSSRTEAFF
TGTGCCAGCAGCTCCCGCACTGAAGCTTTCTTT
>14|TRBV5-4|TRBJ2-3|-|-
CASSLGQSTDTQYF
TGTGCCAGCAGCTTGGGCCAGAGCACAGATACGCAGTATTTT
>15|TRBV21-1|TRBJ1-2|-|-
CASRGQRRLVYGYTF
TGTGCCAGCAGAGGACAGAGACGGCTGGTCTATGGCTACACCTTC
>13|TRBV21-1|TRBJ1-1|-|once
CASSNGGDTEAFF
TGTGCCAGCAGCAACGGCGGAGACACTGAAGCTTTCTTT
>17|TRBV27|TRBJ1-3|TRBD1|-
CASSPSPTGFSGNTIYF
TGTGCCAGCAGTCCCTCTCCGACAGGGTTCTCTGGAAACACCATATATTTT
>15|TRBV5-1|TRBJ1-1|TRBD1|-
CASSLGQGKRAEAFF
TGCGCCAGCAGCTTGGGACAGGGGAAGAGGGCTGAAGCTTTCTTT
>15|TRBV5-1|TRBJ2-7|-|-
CASSLVSGRGYEQYF
TGCGCCAGCAGCTTGGTGTCCGGCAGGGGCTACGAGCAGTACTTC
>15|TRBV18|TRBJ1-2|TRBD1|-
CASSPQGTANYGYTF
TGTGCCAGCTCACCTCAAGGGACAGCTAACTATGGCTACACCTTC
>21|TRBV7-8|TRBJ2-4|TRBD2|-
CASSLRAIAGGVTLAKNIQYF
TGTGCCAGCAGCTTAAGGGCAATAGCGGGGGGTGTTACCCTAGCCAAAAACATTCAGTACTTC
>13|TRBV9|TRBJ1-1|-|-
CASSGEVGTEAFF
TGTGCCAGCAGCGGTGAGGTGGGCACTGAAGCTTTCTTT
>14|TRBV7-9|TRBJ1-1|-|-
CASSLRTSNTEAFF
TGTGCCAGCAGCTTACGGACAAGCAACACTGAAGCTTTCTTT
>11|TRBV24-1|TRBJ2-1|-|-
CATSLNNEQFF
TGTGCCACCAGTCTAAACAATGAGCAGTTCTTC
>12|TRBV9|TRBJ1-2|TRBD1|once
CASRGTAYGYTF
TGTGCCAGCAGGGGGACAGCCTATGGCTACACCTTC
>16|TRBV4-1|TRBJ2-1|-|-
CASSQVSGLPTSEQFF
TGCGCCAGCAGCCAAGTTAGTGGACTACCAACCTCGGAGCAGTTCTTC
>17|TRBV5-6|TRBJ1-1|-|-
CASSLDSRRGGSPEAFF
TGTGCCAGCAGCTTGGATTCTAGGCGGGGGGGCAGTCCTGAAGCTTTCTTT
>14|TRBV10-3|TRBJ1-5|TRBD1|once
CATRLGTDNQPQHF
TGTGCCACGCGACTCGGGACAGACAATCAGCCCCAGCATTTT